Given below is one T cell receptor beta chain in context. At one boundary the junction diverges from the germline segment, which might be a read error. This CDR3 has 15 amino acids. Germline-derived CDR1 and CDR2 are KGHDR and SFDVKD. The data stem from a study of blood T cell repertoires in COVID-19. Study as a whole: The origin of the acute and convalescent COVID-19 samples was the United States, Italy and Spain. T cells, B-cell-depleted T cells, or PBMCs supplied cDNA or gDNA.

Authors' data handling: Nucleated cell number was recorded as an estimate derived from reference gene primer amplification. Only in-frame clones appear in the TCRdb table, and some are missing; sequencing was by immunoSEQ multiplex PCR. Clone size and the V and J calls come from that table; the DNA yielded D and trimming. The sample lists over 150,000 clones; around 84% were seen once. The clonotype originates from a man aged 35 to 55 with acute or convalescent COVID-19. This chain links TRBV24-1 with TRBJ2-1, with 12 bases aligning to TRBD2. Sequencing was carried out using peripheral blood. CDR3 residues: CATQTSGGSNNEQFF. CDR3 in DNA: TGTGCCACCCAGACTAGCGGGGGCTCCAACAATGAGCAGTTCTTC.